This entry lists 26 T cell receptor beta chains sequenced from one sample in a study of early T cells in non-severe SARS-CoV-2 infection. TCRdb reprocessed the 5' RACE reads via MiXCR and lists one record per CDR3 protein. The sample has about 17,000 distinct CDR3 sequences; more than 5.5% are singletons. Specimen: whole blood, collected at baseline. All receptors derive from an adult who was a healthcare worker with PCR-confirmed SARS-CoV-2 infection or an uninfected control (not recorded which).

This clonotype came up many times. The V and J genes are TRBV13 and TRBJ2-3; D remains unclear. V was clipped by 5 bases and J by 8 bases, with 8 bases between them. Germline V lookup: CDR1 PRHDT, CDR2 FYEKMQ (reference sequence). The CDR3 covers 11 residues. CDR3 loop: CASSLRSTQYF. Here the CDR3 DNA reads TGTGCCAGCAGCCTCCGGAGTACGCAGTATTTT.

The chain combines TRBV25-1 with TRBJ2-7; 8 positions agree with TRBD1. Germline lookup yields CDR1 MGHDK and CDR2 SYGVNS. V was pared by 4 bases and J by 3 bases, with 8 bases of the junction left unmatched. The CDR3 contains 15 residues. CDR3 sequence reads: CASSAPGQALYEQYF. The CDR3 nucleotides are TGTGCCAGCAGTGCTCCGGGACAGGCCCTCTACGAGCAGTACTTC.

The chain carries TRBV6-5 and TRBJ2-3, with D tentatively TRBD2 (6 bases). The CDR3 is 14 residues long. The germline V and J ends were trimmed by 6 bases and 1 base, with 11 bases remaining between them. Germline lookup yields CDR1 MNHEY and CDR2 SVGAGI. The CDR3 spells CASSTSSRTDTQYF. In DNA form, the CDR3 reads TGTGCCAGCAGCACTAGCTCTCGCACAGATACGCAGTATTTT.

At least ten counts were recorded for this clonotype. The J gene is TRBJ1-6, the V gene TRBV20-1; no definite D call. In germline, CDR1 is DFQATT, CDR2 SNEGSKA (reference sequence). This CDR3 contains 14 residues. The germline V and J ends were trimmed by 0 bases and 0 bases, with 3 bases remaining between them. The CDR3 protein is CSARDGSYNSPLHF. The CDR3 coding sequence is TGCAGTGCTAGAGATGGCTCCTATAATTCACCCCTCCACTTT.

Ten or more counts support this clonotype. The missing conserved phenylalanine or tryptophan at the end of this CDR3 makes a read error likely. The limits of the CDR3 on the DNA are not certain, so only TCRdb's listed CDR3 is given. The V gene is TRBV2, the J gene TRBJ2-3; the table calls TRBD2, which could not be checked here. A total of 12 residues make up the CDR3, ends included. Germline V gene sequence: CDR1 SNHLY, CDR2 FYNNEI. CDR3 protein: CASNGLAGGQSI.

Many counts were recorded for this clonotype. Here the CDR3 reads CASSSSPLHF. The CDR3, as DNA: TGTGCCAGCAGTTCATCACCCCTCCACTTT. The genes are TRBV6-6 and TRBJ1-6; D is ambiguous. CDR3 length equals 10 residues. Trimming took off 4 bases at V and 10 bases at J, with 2 bases between the two ends. CDR1 is MNHNY, CDR2 SVGAGI, per germline (reference sequence).

This clonotype was found many times. The gene calls are TRBV6-4 and TRBJ1-2; 7 bases are shared with TRBD1. Looked up from germline, CDR1 is MRHNA and CDR2 is SNTAGT. CDR3 size: 13 residues. Trimming at V came to 4 bases and at J to 4 bases, leaving 3 bases not matched to a gene. CDR3 DNA sequence: TGTGCCAGCAGTGCGGCAGGGGGCTATGGCTACACCTTC. Translating it yields CASSAAGGYGYTF.

There are many counts of this clonotype. V usage is TRBV20-1 and J usage is TRBJ1-2; no clear D. The length of the CDR3 is 14 residues. V lost 3 bases and J 2 bases, leaving 13 bases between the germline ends. Germline CDR1 and CDR2: DFQATT and SNEGSKA (reference sequence). DNA for the CDR3: TGCAGTGCTAGTTTAGGAGGCATGAACTATGGCTACACCTTC. This sequence encodes CSASLGGMNYGYTF.

This clonotype was found a few times. The J gene is TRBJ1-2, the V gene TRBV7-2; no firm D call. The germline gives CDR1 SGHTA, CDR2 FQGNSA. The CDR3 consists of 13 residues. The V end lost 2 bases, the J end lost 8 bases, and 12 bases lay between the germline ends. This chain's CDR3 is CASSLWSPYGYTF. DNA for the CDR3: TGTGCCAGCAGCTTATGGTCTCCCTACGGCTACACCTTC.

This clonotype was found many times. The V gene is TRBV12-3 or TRBV12-4, the J gene TRBJ1-1, with TRBD1 matching 8 bases. This CDR3 has 13 residues. V gave up 2 bases and J gave up 7 bases; unmatched junction bases: 3. The DNA for the CDR3 is TGTGCCAGCAGTTTATACGACAGGGGTGAAGCTTTCTTT. Residues: CASSLYDRGEAFF.

Many counts were recorded for this clonotype. This rearrangement joins TRBV6-5 to TRBJ2-1; 13 nucleotides line up with TRBD2. Germline CDR1 and CDR2: MNHEY and SVGAGI. The CDR3 covers 15 residues. V lost 7 bases to trimming and J lost 9 bases; unmatched junction nucleotides: 9. The CDR3 region is CASTQLAGGRFEQFF. The CDR3 DNA reads as TGTGCCAGCACCCAACTAGCGGGGGGGCGTTTTGAGCAGTTCTTC.

The rearrangement uses TRBV3-1 and TRBJ2-5; 9 bases agree with TRBD2. CDR1 and CDR2 from the germline V gene are LGHDT and YNNKEL (reference sequence). V lost 4 bases to trimming and J lost 4 bases; unmatched junction nucleotides: 7. This CDR3 region has 15 residues. CDR3 coding DNA: TGTGCCAGCAGCCCCCGCGGGGGGGTTGGAGAGACCCAGTACTTC. Translating gives CASSPRGGVGETQYF.

The sample holds many counts of this clonotype. This rearrangement joins TRBV6-1 to TRBJ2-3, with 10 bases lining up with TRBD2. V lost 6 bases to trimming and J lost 2 bases; unmatched junction nucleotides: 2. Germline V gives CDR1 MNHNS, CDR2 SASEGT. This CDR3 contains 14 residues. As DNA, the CDR3 is TGTGCCAGCAGAGCGGGGGGGTACACAGATACGCAGTATTTT. Translating gives CASRAGGYTDTQYF.

This clonotype was detected ten times or more. The genes are TRBV6-6 and TRBJ2-4; D gene unclear. V lost 7 bases, J lost 0 bases, and 16 bases lay in between. Per germline, CDR1 MNHNY and CDR2 SVGAGI (reference sequence). The CDR3 is made up of 16 amino acids. The CDR3 region is CASNDPQKLAKNIQYF. The DNA for the CDR3 is TGTGCCAGCAATGACCCACAGAAGCTAGCCAAAAACATTCAGTACTTC.

In this sample, this clonotype turned up many times. The V gene is TRBV19, the J gene TRBJ2-5, with D unresolved. Germline CDR1 reads LNHDA; CDR2 reads SQIVND (reference sequence). There are 14 residues in the CDR3. V was cut by 3 bases and J by 5 bases, with 13 bases left in between. The CDR3 spells CASSIFAQSETQYF. The CDR3 region has the DNA TGTGCCAGTAGTATCTTCGCCCAATCGGAGACCCAGTACTTC. The full variable domain, in which reference TRBV19 and TRBJ2-5 provide the parts outside the CDR3, is DGGITQSPKYLFRKEGQNVTLSCEQNLNHDAMYWYRQDPGQGLRLIYYSQIVNDFQKGDIAEGYSVSREKKESFPLTVTSAQKNPTAFYLCASSIFAQSETQYFGPGTRLLVL.

This clonotype has ten or more counts. The gene calls are TRBV7-2 and TRBJ1-4; D is perhaps TRBD1 (5 bases). The CDR3 runs to 15 residues. V was clipped by 5 bases and J by 2 bases, with 12 bases between them. Germline V gives CDR1 SGHTA, CDR2 FQGNSA. The CDR3 loop reads CASSRERGTNEKLFF. In DNA, the CDR3 is TGTGCCAGCAGCCGGGAACGGGGGACTAATGAAAAACTGTTTTTT.

This clonotype was seen repeatedly, ten times or more. The genes are TRBV7-2 and TRBJ2-7; TRBD2 aligns across 14 bases. The germline V gene encodes CDR1 SGHTA and CDR2 FQGNSA. The CDR3 length is 17 residues. V was clipped by 1 base and J by 4 bases; unmatched bases: 6. CDR3 region: CASSLGFRLAGGYEQYF. CDR3 DNA sequence: TGTGCCAGCAGCTTAGGGTTCAGACTAGCGGGGGGGTACGAGCAGTACTTC.

In this sample, this clonotype turned up a few times. V is TRBV6-2 or TRBV6-3 and J is TRBJ1-5; D is ambiguous. CDR3 length: 18 amino acids. V was pared by 2 bases and J by 3 bases, with 20 bases between. CDR1 MNHEY and CDR2 SVGEGT come from the germline V gene. CDR3 in amino acids: CASSYPTTGIAINQPQHF. CDR3 bases: TGTGCCAGCAGTTACCCCACAACCGGGATAGCCATCAATCAGCCCCAGCATTTT.

Ten or more counts support this clonotype. The chain has TRBV7-2 and TRBJ2-1; D remains unclear. The V end lost 0 bases, the J end lost 10 bases, and 10 bases lay between the germline ends. CDR3 length equals 13 residues. The V gene's germline CDR1 is SGHTA and CDR2 FQGNSA. This chain's CDR3 is CASSLAGFEEQFF. The CDR3 DNA reads as TGTGCCAGCAGCTTAGCCGGATTCGAGGAGCAGTTCTTC.

The sample holds many counts of this clonotype. The rearrangement uses TRBV3-1 and TRBJ2-3; TRBD2 aligns across 14 bases. Trimming took 4 bases from V and 3 from J; bases not matched to a gene: 6. The CDR3 loop spans 17 amino acids. Germline V gene data show CDR1 as LGHDT and CDR2 as YNNKEL (reference sequence). The CDR3 nucleotides are TGTGCCAGCAGCCTTCCGACTAGCGGGGGGGCAACAGATACGCAGTATTTT. This gives the protein CASSLPTSGGATDTQYF.

This clonotype is medium-sized (0.01 to 0.1%) within its sample. CDR3 nucleotide sequence: TGTGCCAGCAGCCCGCCTGGGGGTACCCAAGAGACCCAGTACTTC. Its translation: CASSPPGGTQETQYF. The chain couples TRBV7-7 to TRBJ2-5; D tentatively fits TRBD1 or TRBD2 (5 bases each). Germline V gene sequence: CDR1 SSHAT, CDR2 FNYEAQ (reference sequence). V was clipped by 5 bases and J by 1 base, with 14 bases between them. The CDR3 is 15 amino acids.

On this clonotype: Since a much larger clone is just one base distant, this may be a read error. The V gene is TRBV7-2, the J gene TRBJ2-2, with D possibly TRBD1 on 6 matching bases. Germline V gene data show CDR1 as SGHTA and CDR2 as FQGNSA. V gave up 5 bases and J gave up 6 bases, with 22 bases separating them. CDR3 length equals 17 residues. This CDR3 reads CASSPSGTGHYPGELFF. The DNA of the CDR3 is TGTGCCAGCAGCCCCAGTGGGACGGGACATTACCCCGGGGAGCTGTTTTTT.

The genes are TRBV29-1 and TRBJ2-7, with 9 bases matching TRBD2. J gave up 5 bases and V 3 bases, and 2 bases lay outside the gene matches. This CDR3 is built from 12 residues. In germline, CDR1 is SQVTM, CDR2 ANQGSEA. CDR3 amino acids: CSVDSGGDEQYF. In DNA, the CDR3 is TGCAGCGTTGATAGCGGGGGTGACGAGCAGTACTTC.

This clonotype qualifies as medium-sized. V and J are TRBV7-6 and TRBJ1-3; the D gene is possibly TRBD1 (5 bases). Germline-derived CDR1 and CDR2 are SGHVS and FNYEAQ. The V end was cut by 0 bases, the J end by 8 bases, with 14 bases between. CDR3 length equals 15 residues. The CDR3 here is CASSLAQGFRDTIYF. CDR3 nucleotide sequence: TGTGCCAGCAGCTTAGCGCAGGGATTTCGGGACACCATATATTTT.

Many counts were recorded for this clonotype. The chain is built from TRBV12-3 or TRBV12-4 and TRBJ2-4; D gene uncertain. The V gene lost 3 bases and the J gene lost 0 bases, with 18 bases spanning the gap. This CDR3 has 18 residues. The CDR3 DNA sequence: TGTGCCAGCAGTTTCCACCCCGTACACAGACTAGCCAAAAACATTCAGTACTTC. Its translation: CASSFHPVHRLAKNIQYF.

The J gene is TRBJ1-1, the V gene TRBV6-5, with 7 bases identical to TRBD1. Germline V CDR1 and CDR2: MNHEY, SVGAGI. This CDR3 is built from 16 residues. V lost 6 bases to trimming and J lost 2 bases; unmatched junction nucleotides: 12. CDR3 coding DNA: TGTGCCAGCAGACACAATCTGGACAGGATTAACACTGAAGCTTTCTTT. Amino acid sequence: CASRHNLDRINTEAFF.